This T cell receptor beta chain was obtained from a study of blood T cell repertoires in COVID-19. This clone was observed a few times. Trimming pared 6 bases from V and 4 bases from J, leaving 13 bases between. Germline V gives CDR1 SNHLY, CDR2 FYNNEI. This CDR3 is built from 14 residues. Generated by immunoSEQ multiplex PCR, the TCRdb table keeps only in-frame clones and is missing some. The sample shows under 95,000 clones, more than 65% of them seen only once. The sample consisted of peripheral blood. This chain uses TRBV2 with TRBJ1-5, with a tentative D call TRBD1 (5 bases). This sequence originates from a man between 65 and 79 years old with acute or convalescent COVID-19. CDR3 sequence: CASRGRGVNQPQHF. CDR3 in DNA: TGTGCCAGCAGGGGGAGGGGCGTGAATCAGCCCCAGCATTTT.